The rows below give T cell receptor beta chains drawn from one sample of a study of CD8+CD57+ T cells in acquired aplastic anemia. TCRdb ran MiXCR on the reads and lists one entry per CDR3 protein. The repertoire consists of fewer than 200,000 distinct CDR3 sequences, with just under 65% occurring once and the leading ten covering roughly 44%. Sample: sorted CD4+, CD8+, or CD8+CD57+ T cells (not recorded which) from PBMCs. Every receptor here comes from a human donor in good health. Each CDR3 is given with its conserved first and last residue. The D gene is left open where the match is weak. Where a row states a size, it is once, few, many or the class of an expanded clone; other rows omit it.

>-|TRBJ1-5|-|13|TRBV9
CASKVGVEQPQHF
TGTGCCAGCAAGGTAGGGGTCGAGCAGCCCCAGCATTTT
>-|TRBJ2-3|-|15|TRBV20-1
CSARVPVGIDVTQYF
TGCAGTGCTAGAGTTCCCGTTGGGATAGACGTTACGCAGTATTTT
>many|TRBJ2-5|-|15|TRBV20-1
CSARALTALQETQYF
TGCAGTGCTAGAGCGTTGACAGCACTCCAAGAGACCCAGTACTTC
>many|TRBJ2-7|TRBD2|14|TRBV7-9
CASRAGGGTHEQYF
TGTGCCAGCAGAGCGGGGGGGGGCACCCACGAGCAGTACTTC
>many|TRBJ2-1|-|13|TRBV19
CASSDYSWNEQFF
TGTGCCAGTAGTGACTACTCCTGGAATGAGCAGTTCTTC
>-|TRBJ1-1|-|14|TRBV20-1
CSARKQGSPTEAFF
TGCAGTGCTAGAAAACAGGGATCTCCCACTGAAGCTTTCTTT
>-|TRBJ1-1|-|16|TRBV20-1
CSAKRLGREVRTEAFF
TGCAGTGCCAAGAGGCTGGGACGGGAAGTGCGCACTGAAGCTTTCTTT
>many|TRBJ2-7|-|13|TRBV6-1
CASSSREPYEQYF
TGTGCCAGCAGTTCCCGGGAACCTTACGAGCAGTACTTC
>many|TRBJ1-3|-|16|TRBV20-1
CSARDQRVLSGNTIYF
TGCAGTGCTAGAGATCAGAGGGTTCTCTCTGGAAACACCATATATTTT
>-|TRBJ1-4|-|15|TRBV12-3/TRBV12-4
CASLQGGEDQEKLFF
TGTGCCAGCCTACAGGGAGGCGAGGACCAAGAAAAACTGTTTTTT
>-|TRBJ2-5|TRBD2|15|TRBV15
CATSSEGLESETQYF
TGTGCCACCAGCAGCGAGGGACTAGAGTCAGAGACCCAGTACTTC
>-|TRBJ2-2|-|9|TRBV6-9
CASTGELFF
TGTGCCAGCACCGGGGAGCTGTTTTTT
>many|TRBJ2-1|-|13|TRBV20-1
CSAIGGTYNEQFF
TGCAGTGCTATTGGCGGGACCTACAATGAGCAGTTCTTC
>-|TRBJ1-1|-|14|TRBV7-9
CASSLASMNTEAFF
TGTGCCAGCAGCTTAGCGTCCATGAACACTGAAGCTTTCTTT
>-|TRBJ2-2|-|14|TRBV2
CASRGRENTGELFF
TGTGCCAGCAGGGGGCGCGAAAACACCGGGGAGCTGTTTTTT
>many|TRBJ1-1|-|15|TRBV7-9
CASSLLAEMNTEAFF
TGTGCCAGCAGCTTACTCGCTGAGATGAACACTGAAGCTTTCTTT
>-|TRBJ1-1|-|16|TRBV7-9
CASSLDPGGSNTEAFF
TGTGCCAGCAGCTTAGACCCTGGGGGCTCAAACACTGAAGCTTTCTTT
>-|TRBJ2-7|TRBD1|13|TRBV2
CASGTGGMYEQYF
TGTGCCAGCGGGACAGGGGGAATGTACGAGCAGTACTTC
>-|TRBJ2-7|-|14|TRBV27
CASSGRDKKYEQYF
TGTGCCAGCAGCGGCCGGGACAAAAAATACGAGCAGTACTTC
>-|TRBJ2-2|-|14|TRBV19
CASSLPTNTGELFF
TGTGCCAGTAGTCTCCCGACGAACACCGGGGAGCTGTTTTTT
>many|TRBJ2-3|TRBD2|16|TRBV11-3
CASSTGTIIGTDTQYF
TGTGCCAGCAGCACCGGGACTATTATTGGTACAGATACGCAGTATTTT